This TCR beta chain was found in a study of cytomegalovirus exposure and HLA in healthy donors. Study summary: A previous analysis identified approximately 120 million unique TCR beta sequences derived from roughly 180 million T cells. Study findings and constraints: In a later analysis, CMV-associated beta chains were mostly HLA-associated, it appeared. In vitro checks showed that a few CMV-associated chains really do target CMV antigens.

Comments on this clone: Its target is not known.

V lost 11 bases, J lost 0 bases, and 13 bases lay in between. The CDR3 runs to 14 residues. In germline, CDR1 is ENHRY, CDR2 SYGVKD. Primers for the PCR totalled 60 Vbeta and 13 Jbeta. TCRdb's table, derived via immunoSEQ multiplex PCR, lists solely in-frame clones and lacks some. The data contain approximately 110,000 clones, more than 60% of them singletons. Sequencing input: PBMCs. This TCR came from a woman between 35 and 50 years old in good health and CMV-seronegative. V is TRBV10-3 and J is TRBJ2-2, with D perhaps matching TRBD1 (7 bases). The CDR3 region is CASGGNPNTGELFF. The DNA for the CDR3 is TGTGCCTCAGGGGGGAATCCGAACACCGGGGAGCTGTTTTTT.